These 5 T cell receptor beta chains share one sample of origin, sequenced in a study of T cells in Graves' hyperthyroidism and ophthalmopathy. RNA transcripts gave rise to amplified TCR beta CDR3 regions. The study used the HTBI primer set for a first-round RT-PCR of the TCR CDR3. One entry per CDR3 protein results from TCRdb running MiXCR on the multiplex PCR reads. The top ten hold approximately 10% of the sample, which has about 480,000 distinct CDR3 sequences, roughly 25% seen once. The material sequenced was blood. The source is a woman aged 25 to 39 with Graves' ophthalmopathy.

The chain uses TRBV20-1 and TRBJ2-7, with a possible D match to TRBD2 (7 bases). Germline V lookup: CDR1 DFQATT, CDR2 SNEGSKA (reference sequence). The CDR3 covers 15 residues. The V end lost 3 bases, the J end lost 6 bases, and 21 bases lay between the germline ends. CDR3 DNA sequence: TGCAGTGCTAGGCCGGGGGGCAGGGGAATAGGCGAGCAGTACTTC. Protein sequence: CSARPGGRGIGEQYF.

This clonotype was counted at least ten times. This chain uses TRBV11-1 with TRBJ1-2; D is perhaps TRBD1 (6 bases). V dropped 5 bases and J dropped 1 base, with 17 bases sitting between them. From germline, CDR1 is SGHAT and CDR2 FQDESV (reference sequence). CDR3 length equals 16 residues. The CDR3 DNA reads TGTGCCAGCAGCCTATGGGGGCAGGGTGGTAACTATGGCTACACCTTC. This codes for CASSLWGQGGNYGYTF.

This clonotype turned up a few times. V usage is TRBV9 and J usage is TRBJ2-5; 8 nucleotides line up with TRBD1. The CDR3 runs to 16 residues. Trimming took 3 bases from V and 0 from J; bases not matched to a gene: 7. Germline CDR1 is SGDLS and CDR2 is YYNGEE. The CDR3 region is CASSGRQGINQETQYF. DNA of the CDR3: TGTGCCAGCAGCGGCCGACAGGGGATCAACCAAGAGACCCAGTACTTC.

This clonotype occurred many times. The genes are TRBV7-6 and TRBJ2-5, with TRBD1 as a possible D gene (6 bases). This CDR3 region has 15 residues. V was trimmed by 5 bases and J by 2 bases, leaving 15 bases between them. The germline V gene encodes CDR1 SGHVS and CDR2 FNYEAQ. The CDR3, as DNA: TGTGCCAGCAGCCCTCGGTCCGGGACACAAGAGACCCAGTACTTC. Translation: CASSPRSGTQETQYF.

The table lists this clonotype with many counts. J is TRBJ1-2 and V is TRBV5-1; 10 nucleotides match TRBD1. The CDR3 has 15 amino acids. The ends lost 3 bases at V and 6 bases at J; junction bases unmatched: 8. Germline-derived CDR1 and CDR2 are SGHRS and YFSETQ. Here the CDR3 DNA reads TGCGCCAGCAGCTGGGGACAGGGGTTGCGGAATGGCTACACCTTC. Translation: CASSWGQGLRNGYTF.